These 30 T cell receptor beta chains share one sample of origin, sequenced in a study of cytomegalovirus exposure and HLA in healthy donors. A multiplex PCR was run with 60 Vbeta primers and 13 Jbeta primers. Assay: immunoSEQ multiplex PCR; the TCRdb copy retains only in-frame clones and omits some. Of roughly 77,000 clones listed, roughly four fifths are singletons. The sample was PBMCs. The receptors originated from a man aged 40-55 years in good health and CMV-seronegative.

The V call is TRBV7-3, the J call TRBJ1-1; D possibly corresponds to TRBD1 (5 bases). The V gene lost 0 bases and the J gene lost 7 bases, with 15 bases spanning the gap. The CDR3 is 15 residues long. In germline, CDR1 is SGHTA, CDR2 FQGTGA. For the CDR3, the DNA is TGTGCCAGCAGCTTAACTGCAGGGTCAGGCAATGAAGCTTTCTTT. It translates to CASSLTAGSGNEAFF.

For the CDR3, the DNA is TGTGCCAGCAGTTCAACCCTGTCGGGAGGGCCTCGCGAGCAGTACTTC. Its translation is CASSSTLSGGPREQYF. The chain has TRBV5-4 and TRBJ2-7; 8 positions match TRBD2. The V gene end was trimmed by 5 bases and the J gene end by 6 bases; junction bases not matched to a gene: 16. CDR1 and CDR2 (germline): SGHNT, YYREEE (reference sequence). The length of the CDR3 is 16 residues.

This chain uses TRBV25-1 with TRBJ2-1; TRBD2 matches 8 bases. The ends lost 2 bases at V and 4 bases at J; junction bases unmatched: 4. Germline V CDR1 and CDR2: MGHDK, SYGVNS. CDR3 length: 15 residues. This CDR3 is CASSETTSGYNEQFF. The CDR3 bases are TGTGCCAGCAGTGAAACCACTAGCGGATACAATGAGCAGTTCTTC.

V gene TRBV5-1 combines with J gene TRBJ2-7; D possibly corresponds to TRBD2 (5 bases). Germline V CDR1 and CDR2: SGHRS, YFSETQ. This CDR3 is built from 16 residues. Trimming took 0 bases from V and 1 from J, leaving 14 bases between them. This CDR3 is CASSLEGPTISYEQYF. The CDR3 DNA follows: TGCGCCAGCAGCTTGGAAGGGCCGACTATATCCTACGAGCAGTACTTC.

This clone appeared a single time. The chain links TRBV5-1 to TRBJ1-1, with 8 positions matching TRBD1. CDR3 size: 15 residues. Trimming cost V 4 bases and J 2 bases; bases outside gene matches: 7. Germline lookup yields CDR1 SGHRS and CDR2 YFSETQ. The CDR3, as DNA: TGCGCCAGCAGCGTAATCGGACAGGGAAACACTGAAGCTTTCTTT. This sequence encodes CASSVIGQGNTEAFF.

The chain carries TRBV28 and TRBJ2-7; the match to TRBD1 covers 7 bases. The junction had 7 bases not matched to a gene; V was cut back by 1 base and J by 4 bases. Germline V gene data show CDR1 as MDHEN and CDR2 as SYDVKM. This CDR3 spans 15 amino acids. The DNA for the CDR3 is TGTGCCAGCAGTTTATATGACAGGGTGTGGTACGAGCAGTACTTC. Protein: CASSLYDRVWYEQYF.

The gene calls are TRBV4-1 and TRBJ1-5, with a possible D match to TRBD1 (6 bases). The CDR3 totals 14 residues. Germline lookup yields CDR1 MGHRA and CDR2 YSYEKL. The V end was cut by 1 base, the J end by 2 bases, with 6 bases between. The CDR3 DNA reads as TGCGCCAGCAGCCAAGGGACAGGCAATCAGCCCCAGCATTTT. Its translation: CASSQGTGNQPQHF.

This chain connects TRBV6-4 to TRBJ1-2; 9 bases are shared with TRBD1. The CDR3 extends over 13 amino acids. Germline lookup yields CDR1 MRHNA and CDR2 SNTAGT. Trimming removed 6 bases from V and 8 bases from J; junction bases left unmatched: 7. DNA of the CDR3: TGTGCCAGCAGAGAACAGGGGGCGGGAGGCTACACCTTC. Translated: CASREQGAGGYTF.

The rearrangement uses TRBV11-2 and TRBJ1-5; TRBD1 aligns across 12 bases. Trimming cost V 4 bases and J 6 bases; bases outside gene matches: 7. The CDR3 contains 16 residues. CDR1 and CDR2 from the germline V gene are SGHAT and FQNNGV. CDR3: CASSSGGQGAIQPQHF. CDR3 DNA sequence: TGTGCCAGCAGCTCAGGGGGACAGGGGGCGATTCAGCCCCAGCATTTT. The complete variable domain, with remaining parts taken from reference TRBV11-2 and TRBJ1-5, reads EAGVAQSPRYKIIEKRQSVAFWCNPISGHATLYWYQQILGQGPKLLIQFQNNGVVDDSQLPKDRFSAERLKGVDSTLKIQPAKLEDSAVYLCASSSGGQGAIQPQHFGDGTRLSIL.

Only a few counts were recorded for this clone. V and J are TRBV4-2 and TRBJ1-1; maybe TRBD1 (6 bases). In germline, CDR1 is LGHNA, CDR2 YNFKEQ. This CDR3 is 15 amino acids long. V gave up 3 bases and J gave up 0 bases, with 11 bases separating them. Written as DNA, the CDR3 is TGTGCCAGCAGCCAGCAACAGGGCATGAACACTGAAGCTTTCTTT. Amino acids: CASSQQQGMNTEAFF.

The chain links TRBV19 to TRBJ2-1; D might be TRBD2 (6 bases). In germline, CDR1 is LNHDA, CDR2 SQIVND (reference sequence). Deletions cut 3 bases from V and 8 bases from J, with 11 bases between. This CDR3 has 13 residues. The CDR3 sequence is CASSIIAGHEQFF. The DNA for the CDR3 is TGTGCCAGTAGTATCATTGCGGGGCATGAGCAGTTCTTC.

This sequence joins TRBV13 and TRBJ2-1; D is possibly TRBD2 (5 bases). This CDR3 is 15 amino acids long. Germline-derived CDR1 and CDR2 are PRHDT and FYEKMQ (reference sequence). Between the trimmed V and J ends, which lost 5 bases and 3 bases, there was a span of 14 bases. The CDR3 loop reads CASSLDERGYNEQFF. CDR3 DNA: TGTGCCAGCAGCCTCGACGAACGGGGCTACAATGAGCAGTTCTTC.

There are a few counts of this clone. The gene calls are TRBV27 and TRBJ1-2; 9 positions match TRBD1. CDR3 length equals 14 residues. V lost 4 bases to trimming and J lost 7 bases; unmatched junction nucleotides: 7. CDR1 is MNHEY and CDR2 is SMNVEV in the germline V gene (reference sequence). CDR3 protein: CASSSNRGLGGYTF. In DNA, the CDR3 is TGTGCCAGCAGTTCCAACAGGGGGCTGGGTGGCTACACCTTC.

This chain links TRBV28 with TRBJ1-4; D unresolved. This CDR3 has 14 amino acids. With 7 bases removed from V and 3 bases from J, the gap between germline ends came to 12 bases. Germline CDR1 MDHEN, CDR2 SYDVKM. The CDR3 DNA sequence: TGTGCCAGCACCCCAATGCGGCCTAATGAAAAACTGTTTTTT. Amino acids: CASTPMRPNEKLFF.

The V and J genes are TRBV18 and TRBJ2-2; D is possibly TRBD2 (5 bases). Germline loops: CDR1 KGHSH, CDR2 LQKENI. Trimming pared 4 bases from V and 2 bases from J, leaving 14 bases between. The CDR3 has 16 residues. The CDR3 region has the DNA TGTGCCAGCTCACTGCTGGGCGGGCTAAACACCGGGGAGCTGTTTTTT. It yields the protein CASSLLGGLNTGELFF. Combining the CDR3 with reference TRBV18 and TRBJ2-2 gives the whole variable domain NAGVMQNPRHLVRRRGQEARLRCSPMKGHSHVYWYRQLPEEGLKFMVYLQKENIIDESGMPKERFSAEFPKEGPSILRIQQVVRGDSAAYFCASSLLGGLNTGELFFGEGSRLTVL.

The V call is TRBV27, the J call TRBJ1-5, with a weak D call TRBD1 (5 bases). Germline CDR1 MNHEY, CDR2 SMNVEV (reference sequence). The ends were cut back, 6 bases at V and 7 bases at J, with 10 bases in the middle. The CDR3 runs 12 residues. CDR3 nucleotides: TGTGCCAGCAGGCGTCAGGGCCAGCCCCAGCATTTT. It specifies CASRRQGQPQHF.

This clone has a single count. The CDR3 DNA is TGCGCCAGCAGCTTTTCTATCCAAGAGACCCAGTACTTC. Encoded protein: CASSFSIQETQYF. This chain links TRBV5-1 with TRBJ2-5; no clear D gene. The CDR3 sequence is 13 residues long. CDR1 and CDR2 (germline): SGHRS, YFSETQ. Trimming took 2 bases from V and 1 from J, leaving 6 bases between them.

This clone was recorded only once. The chain joins TRBV4-1 to TRBJ2-7; no definite D call. V was pared by 2 bases and J by 0 bases, with 8 bases between. The CDR3 extends over 14 amino acids. Per the germline V gene, CDR1 is MGHRA and CDR2 is YSYEKL. This CDR3 is CASSQTENSYEQYF. DNA for the CDR3: TGCGCCAGCAGCCAAACAGAGAACTCCTACGAGCAGTACTTC.

This clone was detected a few times. The chain uses TRBV30 and TRBJ2-7, with D tentatively TRBD2 (6 bases). Trimming shortened V by 0 bases and J by 2 bases, and 11 bases separated the two germline ends. Germline V lookup: CDR1 GTSNPN, CDR2 SVGIG (reference sequence). CDR3 length equals 14 residues. The CDR3: CAWSVGTGTYEQYF. The CDR3 DNA is TGTGCCTGGAGTGTTGGGACTGGAACCTACGAGCAGTACTTC.

The chain uses TRBV4-2 and TRBJ1-5; 7 bases align to TRBD1. The CDR3 totals 14 residues. The V gene end was trimmed by 4 bases and the J gene end by 9 bases; junction bases not matched to a gene: 9. Germline CDR1 reads LGHNA; CDR2 reads YNFKEQ. CDR3 sequence: CASSPNRGLWPQHF. The CDR3 nucleotides are TGTGCCAGCAGCCCAAACAGGGGCTTGTGGCCCCAGCATTTT.

In this sample, this clone is medium-sized (0.01 to 0.1%). V usage is TRBV30 and J usage is TRBJ1-1, with 7 bases fitting TRBD1. This CDR3 is 14 amino acids long. Unmatched junction bases numbered 7, after V lost 2 bases and J lost 4 bases. The germline V gene encodes CDR1 GTSNPN and CDR2 SVGIG (reference sequence). The CDR3 spells CAWSKTGSGTEAFF. In DNA, the CDR3 is TGTGCCTGGAGTAAGACAGGGTCTGGCACTGAAGCTTTCTTT.

The chain is built from TRBV30 and TRBJ1-1; D gene ambiguous. Between the trimmed V and J ends, which lost 4 bases and 3 bases, there was a span of 12 bases. From germline, CDR1 is GTSNPN and CDR2 SVGIG (reference sequence). The CDR3 sequence is 13 residues long. The CDR3 sequence is CAWTVDTYTEAFF. Here the CDR3 DNA reads TGTGCCTGGACCGTAGACACCTACACTGAAGCTTTCTTT.

The CDR3 bases are TGTGCCAGCTCACCACTTGGGACAGGATTTCAGCCCCAGCATTTT. It yields the protein CASSPLGTGFQPQHF. The genes are TRBV18 and TRBJ1-5; 8 nucleotides match TRBD1. The CDR3 runs to 15 residues. The ends lost 1 base at V and 6 bases at J; junction bases unmatched: 5. CDR1 is KGHSH and CDR2 is LQKENI in the germline V gene.

This clone showed up just a few times. CDR3 DNA: TGCAGCGTTGAAGTTACAGGATATGGCTACACCTTC. As protein: CSVEVTGYGYTF. The chain recombines TRBV29-1 with TRBJ1-2, with D possibly matching TRBD1 (5 bases). Trimming took off 1 base at V and 5 bases at J, with 8 bases between the two ends. Germline-derived CDR1 and CDR2 are SQVTM and ANQGSEA. This CDR3 is 12 amino acids long.

This clone was seen only a few times. V usage is TRBV5-1 and J usage is TRBJ1-3, with TRBD1 as a possible D gene (6 bases). CDR3 size: 16 residues. V lost 3 bases and J lost 0, with 13 bases in between. The germline V gene has CDR1 SGHRS and CDR2 YFSETQ. The DNA of the CDR3 is TGCGCCAGCAGCTCAACAGGGCGACGCTCTGGAAACACCATATATTTT. This translates into CASSSTGRRSGNTIYF. Variable domain in full (rest from reference TRBV5-1 and TRBJ1-3): KAGVTQTPRYLIKTRGQQVTLSCSPISGHRSVSWYQQTPGQGLQFLFEYFSETQRNKGNFPGRFSGRQFSNSRSEMNVSTLELGDSALYLCASSSTGRRSGNTIYFGEGSWLTVV.

This clone has a handful of counts. The rearrangement joins TRBV29-1 to TRBJ2-1, with no clear D. In germline, CDR1 is SQVTM, CDR2 ANQGSEA. The V and J ends lost 5 bases and 6 bases respectively, with 11 bases between them. CDR3 length equals 12 residues. The CDR3 loop is CSVIIISNEQFF. In nucleotides, the CDR3 is TGCAGCGTTATCATAATTAGCAATGAGCAGTTCTTC.

The chain has TRBV6-5 and TRBJ2-2, with 9 positions matching TRBD1. Germline CDR1 and CDR2: MNHEY and SVGAGI. This CDR3 comprises 16 residues. Germline trimming cut 2 bases from V and 6 bases from J; bases unmatched to any gene: 7. CDR3 amino acids: CASSYTGTGRSGELFF. The CDR3 region has the DNA TGTGCCAGCAGTTACACCGGGACAGGGAGGTCCGGGGAGCTGTTTTTT.

V and J are TRBV7-2 and TRBJ2-3, with D possibly matching TRBD1 (5 bases). The germline V gene has CDR1 SGHTA and CDR2 FQGNSA. This CDR3 has 16 residues. Trimming shortened V by 1 base and J by 1 base, and 12 bases separated the two germline ends. The CDR3 spells CASSLVQGFGTDTQYF. In nucleotides, the CDR3 is TGTGCCAGCAGCTTAGTTCAGGGTTTTGGCACAGATACGCAGTATTTT.

V and J are TRBV5-4 and TRBJ2-7, with 7 bases matching TRBD1. This CDR3 comprises 14 residues. The J segment lost 7 bases and the V segment lost 5 bases, leaving 12 bases of the junction unmatched. Germline values: CDR1 SGHNT, CDR2 YYREEE (reference sequence). The CDR3 is CASRPTPDRIEQYF. CDR3 DNA: TGTGCCAGCAGGCCGACCCCGGACAGGATAGAGCAGTACTTC.

The J gene is TRBJ2-1, the V gene TRBV4-3; 13 bases agree with TRBD2. V was clipped by 0 bases and J by 8 bases; unmatched bases: 7. The CDR3 loop spans 17 amino acids. Germline CDR1 LGHNA, CDR2 YSLEER. CDR3 sequence (DNA): TGCGCCAGCAGCCAAGAAATAGGACTAGCGGGAGTAGATGAGCAGTTCTTC. Translated: CASSQEIGLAGVDEQFF.